This T cell receptor beta chain stems from a study of human T cells and chemical hapten exposure. Study conclusions and caveats: Unchanged with DPC sensitization were TCRs above 1 in 1000 frequency.

Per germline, CDR1 SGHTA and CDR2 FQGNSA. V dropped 6 bases and J dropped 7 bases, with 16 bases sitting between them. The CDR3 covers 15 residues. On this clonotype itself: Its antigen is as yet unknown.

The sample's time point: pre-sensitization, week 0. As to treatment: therapeutic diphenylcyclopropenone sensitization with weekly scalp DPC. Authors' processing steps: Ranging from roughly 23,224 to 690,600, TCR counts per sample had a median value of roughly 96,000. Each CDR3 protein gets one entry after TCRdb re-called the RACE reads with MiXCR. What appears here as the V and J calls and clone size reflects TCRdb's work, not the paper's. The repertoire holds some 250,000 distinct CDR3 sequences, approximately 8% seen once, with 0.9% to 1.5% in the top ten. The sample in question was whole blood, obtained in connection with sensitization to the hapten diphenylcyclopropenone (DPC). The origin of this receptor is a young man with alopecia areata. Some clones in this sample may be carry-over from other donors' samples. This chain joins TRBV7-2 and TRBJ1-6; the D gene is possibly TRBD1 (6 bases). CDR3 in DNA: TGTGCCAGCAGGGAGTCAACAGGGAGAAATTCACCCCTCCACTTT. Translating gives CASRESTGRNSPLHF.